This T cell receptor (beta chain) came from a study of Ad26.COV2.S vaccination and SARS-CoV-2 variants. The data were produced by immunoSEQ multiplex PCR, yet TCRdb's version contains in-frame clones alone and is incomplete. The profile shows 350,000 to 500,000 clones, approximately 90% of them singletons. As for this clone: As yet, its antigen is unknown.

As for treatment: around 19 received Ad26.COV2.S at low or high dose, single or two shots; roughly five received placebo; per-sample allocation not given. Sampling occurred on day 63 after the first vaccine or placebo injection. The CDR3 is 16 residues long. Trimming at V came to 2 bases and at J to 6 bases, leaving 5 bases not matched to a gene. The V gene's germline CDR1 is SGHTA and CDR2 FQGNSA. Findings and caveats of the study: A substantial breadth of spike-specific CD8+ and CD4+ T cell responses after vaccination has been reported. The study found higher spike-specific TCR breadth in vaccine than placebo recipients. Total T cell responses may have been underestimated by the TCR breadth and depth analyses. Non-spike TCR breadth did not differ much between vaccine and placebo recipients.

The chain recombines TRBV7-2 with TRBJ2-3, with TRBD2 matching 13 bases. Specimen: peripheral blood, collected in a trial of Ad26.COV2.S vaccine versus placebo. This TCR came from a person between 18 and 59 years old who received the Ad26.COV2.S COVID-19 vaccine or a placebo. The CDR3 DNA reads TGTGCCAGCAGCTTATTACTAGCGGGAGGGCCCGATACGCAGTATTTT. Its protein product is CASSLLLAGGPDTQYF.